This passage covers 4 T cell receptor beta chains from one sample sequenced in a study of T cell responses to AZD1222 COVID-19 vaccine. Method: immunoSEQ multiplex PCR; TCRdb's copy keeps in-frame clones and lacks some. In the table there are around 150,000 clones, about 95% of which are singletons. Specimen: peripheral blood, collected on day 0 of AZD1222 vaccination. All receptors derive from an adult in good health.

V usage is TRBV13 and J usage is TRBJ2-1; 8 nucleotides agree with TRBD2. Per germline, CDR1 PRHDT and CDR2 FYEKMQ (reference sequence). This CDR3 region has 19 residues. V shed 5 bases and J 9 bases; nucleotides not matched to a gene: 24. The CDR3 reads CASSHSPPFGAGEVGEQFF. CDR3 sequence (DNA): TGTGCCAGCAGCCACTCTCCCCCCTTCGGAGCGGGAGAGGTGGGTGAGCAGTTCTTC.

This chain links TRBV7-6 with TRBJ1-2, with 8 bases that match TRBD1. V shed 3 bases and J 4 bases; nucleotides not matched to a gene: 7. The CDR3 sequence is 15 residues long. Germline loops: CDR1 SGHVS, CDR2 FNYEAQ. CDR3 coding DNA: TGTGCCAGCAGCTTGGAATCGGGACAGGCCTATGGCTACACCTTC. Protein: CASSLESGQAYGYTF.

This chain joins TRBV3-1 (or the pseudogene TRBV3-2) and TRBJ1-6, with D possibly TRBD1 on 5 matching bases. V gave up 4 bases and J gave up 8 bases, with 12 bases separating them. This CDR3 region has 14 residues. Per the germline V gene, CDR1 is LGHDT and CDR2 is YNNKEL (reference sequence). The CDR3 reads CASSRQGYDSPLHF. The CDR3 coding sequence is TGTGCCAGCAGCCGCCAGGGATACGATTCACCCCTCCACTTT.

The V call is TRBV5-3, the J call TRBJ1-2, with a possible D match to TRBD1 (6 bases). TRBV5-3 is an ORF, and what it does is uncertain. The V end lost 0 bases, the J end lost 0 bases, and 18 bases lay between the germline ends. This CDR3 has 18 amino acids. The CDR3 nucleotides are TGTGCCAGAAGCTTGGCGGGGGGCAGGACCAAAGCTAACTATGGCTACACCTTC. It translates to CARSLAGGRTKANYGYTF.